The 28 T cell receptor beta chains below all came from one sample that was sequenced in a study of somatic mutations in cytotoxic T cells in rheumatoid arthritis (dated by TCRdb to 2016 to 2017). The library was produced with the immunoSEQ multiplex PCR assay. Not all clones reach the TCRdb copy of this immuneACCESS table, which keeps in-frame sequences only. Checked studies attribute under half of the gap to unresolved V genes and leave the rest unexplained. The sample table holds about 11,000 clones, of which about 80% were seen once. The ten biggest clones cover 7.5% to 9.5% of the sample. Sequenced material: CD8+ T cells sorted from blood. These receptors were obtained from an older woman with rheumatoid arthritis.

CDR3 region: CASSQEDLGGETQYF. As DNA, the CDR3 is TGCGCCAGCAGCCAAGAGGACCTGGGGGGAGAGACCCAGTACTTC. V and J are TRBV4-3 and TRBJ2-5; maybe TRBD2 (6 bases). V was clipped by 0 bases and J by 4 bases, with 12 bases between them. Germline CDR1 LGHNA, CDR2 YSLEER. The CDR3 length is 15 residues.

The J gene is TRBJ2-5, the V gene TRBV2, with D perhaps TRBD2 (5 bases). This CDR3 region has 13 residues. V was shortened by 11 bases and J by 2 bases, with 15 bases between the two germline ends. Germline V gene lookup returns CDR1 SNHLY and CDR2 FYNNEI. The CDR3 spells CAGNGLDQETQYF. For the CDR3, the DNA is TGTGCCGGGAACGGACTGGATCAAGAGACCCAGTACTTC.

This sequence joins TRBV5-5 and TRBJ2-7; D not resolved. V lost 0 bases to trimming and J lost 2 bases, with 9 bases between them. Germline V gene data show CDR1 as SGHKS and CDR2 as YYEKEE (reference sequence). This CDR3 is built from 14 residues. Here the CDR3 reads CASSLVASAYEQYF. CDR3 DNA sequence: TGTGCCAGCAGCTTGGTGGCATCAGCCTACGAGCAGTACTTC.

The chain uses TRBV28 and TRBJ2-7, with 7 bases that match TRBD2. J was trimmed by 0 bases and V by 5 bases; bases with no gene match: 4. The CDR3 is 14 residues long. Germline lookup yields CDR1 MDHEN and CDR2 SYDVKM. The CDR3 bases are TGTGCCAGCAGTCCTTGGACTAGCTCCTACGAGCAGTACTTC. This gives the protein CASSPWTSSYEQYF.

The J gene is TRBJ1-6, the V gene TRBV27; maybe TRBD1 (5 bases). The CDR3 covers 15 residues. V was cut by 0 bases and J by 6 bases, with 9 bases left in between. Germline V gene sequence: CDR1 MNHEY, CDR2 SMNVEV (reference sequence). The CDR3 protein is CASSLSGGSNSPLHF. CDR3 bases: TGTGCCAGCAGTTTATCCGGGGGAAGTAATTCACCCCTCCACTTT.

This chain links TRBV5-1 with TRBJ2-5; 9 bases fit TRBD2. Looked up from germline, CDR1 is SGHRS and CDR2 is YFSETQ. V shed 2 bases, J shed 4 bases, and the junction held 12 bases outside the gene matches. The CDR3 sequence is 17 residues long. In nucleotides, the CDR3 is TGCGCCAGCAGCTTTGCTCCGGGGCGGGAGGGGTCAGAGACCCAGTACTTC. The encoded protein is CASSFAPGREGSETQYF.

The V and J genes are TRBV7-9 and TRBJ2-3, with TRBD1 identical over 8 bases. In germline, CDR1 is SEHNR, CDR2 FQNEAQ (reference sequence). The CDR3 totals 15 residues. V was clipped by 4 bases and J by 5 bases; unmatched bases: 8. The DNA of the CDR3 is TGTGCCAGCAGCTCGAAGGACAGGGCGGGAGATACGCAGTATTTT. Its protein product is CASSSKDRAGDTQYF.

This sequence joins TRBV4-1 and TRBJ1-1, with D unresolved. The CDR3 length is 14 residues. V gave up 7 bases and J gave up 12 bases, with 24 bases separating them. The V gene's germline CDR1 is MGHRA and CDR2 YSYEKL. The CDR3 loop reads CASTHIGEGVKTFF. For the CDR3, the DNA is TGCGCCAGCACCCATATCGGGGAGGGCGTGAAAACTTTCTTT.

This sequence joins TRBV28 and TRBJ2-7, with 7 bases matching TRBD1. Losses at the gene ends were 3 bases for V and 2 bases for J; bases not matched to a gene: 4. In germline, CDR1 is MDHEN, CDR2 SYDVKM. The CDR3 covers 14 residues. In DNA form, the CDR3 reads TGTGCCAGCAGTTTCTACAGGGGCCCCTACGAGCAGTACTTC. This codes for CASSFYRGPYEQYF.

The J gene is TRBJ2-3, the V gene TRBV7-3, with a tentative D call TRBD2 (5 bases). Trimming pared 8 bases from V and 2 bases from J, leaving 14 bases between. The CDR3 is 14 residues long. CDR1 SGHTA and CDR2 FQGTGA come from the germline V gene. CDR3: CASRQDSITDTQYF. The CDR3 DNA is TGTGCCAGCCGTCAGGACTCCATCACAGATACGCAGTATTTT.

The chain recombines TRBV28 with TRBJ1-1, with D possibly TRBD1 on 5 matching bases. The V gene's germline CDR1 is MDHEN and CDR2 SYDVKM. This CDR3 spans 14 amino acids. The germline V and J ends were trimmed by 4 bases and 0 bases, with 9 bases remaining between them. The CDR3 protein is CASSSGSLNTEAFF. The CDR3, as DNA: TGTGCCAGCAGTTCAGGGTCCTTGAACACTGAAGCTTTCTTT.

This chain joins TRBV19 and TRBJ2-1, with 10 nucleotides matching TRBD2. The CDR3 loop spans 16 amino acids. J gave up 2 bases and V 5 bases, and 6 bases lay outside the gene matches. Germline values: CDR1 LNHDA, CDR2 SQIVND (reference sequence). This CDR3 reads CASSPRTSGPYNEQFF. The CDR3 nucleotides are TGTGCCAGTAGTCCTCGGACTAGCGGACCCTACAATGAGCAGTTCTTC.

This clone was counted a single time. As DNA, the CDR3 is TGTGCCAGTAGTATAGAACAGGGTGATCTACGGGAGCTGTTTTTT. Its protein is CASSIEQGDLRELFF. V gene TRBV19 combines with J gene TRBJ2-2; tentative D call: TRBD1 (6 bases). The CDR3 is made up of 15 amino acids. CDR1 is LNHDA and CDR2 is SQIVND in the germline V gene (reference sequence). With 0 bases removed from V and 9 bases from J, the gap between germline ends came to 14 bases.

This sequence joins TRBV15 and TRBJ1-2; 10 bases line up with TRBD1. The CDR3 spans 15 residues. Germline-derived CDR1 and CDR2 are LNHNV and YYDKDF (reference sequence). V lost 0 bases, J lost 7 bases, and 5 bases stayed unmatched. CDR3 DNA sequence: TGTGCCACCAGCAGAGAGAGACAGGGGGCGCGTGGCTACACCTTC. This codes for CATSRERQGARGYTF.

The V call is TRBV2, the J call TRBJ2-6; TRBD1 aligns across 7 bases. CDR1 is SNHLY, CDR2 FYNNEI, per germline. The CDR3 totals 14 residues. The V segment lost 8 bases and the J segment 4 bases; nucleotides outside the gene matches: 5. The CDR3 sequence is CASPKGAGANVLTF. DNA for the CDR3: TGTGCCAGCCCAAAGGGGGCAGGGGCCAACGTCCTGACTTTC.

The CDR3 region has the DNA TGTGCCTGGAGTGTACAGGGGGCAACTAATGAAAAACTGTTTTTT. It is translated as CAWSVQGATNEKLFF. The V and J genes are TRBV30 and TRBJ1-4; 8 bases are a match to TRBD1. The V segment lost 0 bases and the J segment 0 bases; nucleotides outside the gene matches: 0. The CDR3 contains 15 residues. Germline values: CDR1 GTSNPN, CDR2 SVGIG (reference sequence).

The rearrangement links TRBV19 to TRBJ2-2; TRBD2 matches 7 bases. Germline CDR1 and CDR2: LNHDA and SQIVND (reference sequence). The CDR3 length is 16 residues. The V gene end was trimmed by 4 bases and the J gene end by 5 bases; junction bases not matched to a gene: 10. CDR3 region: CASSTIAGPRTGELFF. CDR3 in DNA: TGTGCCAGTAGTACGATAGCGGGTCCTAGAACCGGGGAGCTGTTTTTT.

The rearrangement uses TRBV7-2 and TRBJ2-7; 7 bases align to TRBD2. Germline-derived CDR1 and CDR2 are SGHTA and FQGNSA. The CDR3 extends over 15 amino acids. The J segment lost 2 bases and the V segment lost 3 bases, leaving 7 bases of the junction unmatched. CDR3: CASSFEGLEPYEQYF. CDR3 nucleotide sequence: TGTGCCAGCAGCTTTGAAGGACTAGAACCCTACGAGCAGTACTTC.

V usage is TRBV6-5 and J usage is TRBJ2-7; D possibly corresponds to TRBD1 (6 bases). V was pared by 4 bases and J by 4 bases, with 14 bases between. The CDR3 spans 14 residues. Germline-derived CDR1 and CDR2 are MNHEY and SVGAGI. The CDR3 coding sequence is TGTGCCAGCAGTTTCCAGGGGTTCGGGTACGAGCAGTACTTC. Translating it yields CASSFQGFGYEQYF.

The V gene is TRBV28, the J gene TRBJ1-1; the match to TRBD1 covers 7 bases. With V trimmed by 5 bases and J by 1 base, 4 bases remained unmatched. In germline, CDR1 is MDHEN, CDR2 SYDVKM. The CDR3 sequence is 14 residues long. In DNA form, the CDR3 reads TGTGCCAGCAGTACCCGGACAGGGAACACTGAAGCTTTCTTT. It specifies CASSTRTGNTEAFF.

The chain has TRBV28 and TRBJ2-7; 13 nucleotides agree with TRBD2. Germline lookup yields CDR1 MDHEN and CDR2 SYDVKM. The CDR3 loop spans 18 amino acids. Germline trimming cut 4 bases from V and 1 base from J; bases unmatched to any gene: 10. CDR3 in amino acids: CASSSPLAGGPRSYEQYF. CDR3 DNA sequence: TGTGCCAGCAGTTCACCACTAGCGGGAGGGCCGAGGTCCTACGAGCAGTACTTC.

The chain joins TRBV7-9 to TRBJ2-1; TRBD2 aligns across 7 bases. The CDR3 extends over 13 amino acids. The J segment lost 2 bases and the V segment lost 8 bases, leaving 3 bases of the junction unmatched. Per the germline V gene, CDR1 is SEHNR and CDR2 is FQNEAQ (reference sequence). The CDR3, as DNA: TGTGCCAGCCGCGGGAGTGCCTACAATGAGCAGTTCTTC. Amino acids: CASRGSAYNEQFF.

This sequence joins TRBV4-1 and TRBJ2-1, with 7 bases matching TRBD1. J lost 0 bases, V lost 0 bases, and 2 bases had no gene match. The germline gives CDR1 MGHRA, CDR2 YSYEKL. This CDR3 comprises 16 residues. CDR3 region: CASSQETGSSYNEQFF. The CDR3 bases are TGCGCCAGCAGCCAAGAGACAGGGAGCTCCTACAATGAGCAGTTCTTC.

Notes on this clone: Germline is not matched at one junction end, which may reflect a read error. The chain carries TRBV6-5 and TRBJ1-4; 10 bases map to TRBD1. The CDR3 sequence is 13 residues long. Germline values: CDR1 MNHEY, CDR2 SVGAGI. CDR3 bases: TGTGCCAGCACCGCGGGACAGGGGAAAAAGCTGTTTTTT. Protein product: CASTAGQGKKLFF.

This chain uses TRBV5-1 with TRBJ2-3; D is uncertain. V lost 0 bases, J lost 5 bases, and 4 bases lay in between. CDR3 length equals 12 residues. The V gene's germline CDR1 is SGHRS and CDR2 YFSETQ. The CDR3 loop is CASSLAGDTQYF. CDR3 nucleotide sequence: TGCGCCAGCAGCTTGGCCGGAGATACGCAGTATTTT.

CDR3 bases: TGTGCCATCGGGGCCGGACAACTCACAGATACGCAGTATTTT. Translation: CAIGAGQLTDTQYF. The rearrangement links TRBV10-3 to TRBJ2-3; possibly TRBD1 for D (5 bases). Trimming shortened V by 8 bases and J by 2 bases, and 14 bases separated the two germline ends. Germline V lookup: CDR1 ENHRY, CDR2 SYGVKD. The CDR3 is 14 amino acids.

The chain carries TRBV19 and TRBJ1-1; D unresolved. The CDR3 extends over 14 amino acids. The germline CDR1 and CDR2 sequences are LNHDA and SQIVND (reference sequence). V lost 7 bases and J lost 10, with 22 bases in between. CDR3 sequence: CASTLGGFFVGAFF. CDR3 DNA: TGTGCCAGTACCCTAGGAGGTTTCTTCGTTGGAGCTTTCTTT.

The CDR3 sequence: CASIPLLVNTEAFF. In nucleotides, the CDR3 is TGTGCCAGCATACCCCTCTTAGTGAACACTGAAGCTTTCTTT. The rearrangement links TRBV28 to TRBJ1-1, with D unclear. CDR1 MDHEN and CDR2 SYDVKM come from the germline V gene. Trimming left V 7 bases short and J 0 bases short, with 12 bases between. The CDR3 runs to 14 residues. The complete variable domain, with remaining parts taken from reference TRBV28 and TRBJ1-1, reads DVKVTQSSRYLVKRTGEKVFLECVQDMDHENMFWYRQDPGLGLRLIYFSYDVKMKEKGDIPEGYSVSREKKERFSLILESASTNQTSMYLCASIPLLVNTEAFFGQGTRLTVV.